These 22 T cell receptor beta chains came from one sample sequenced in a study of PD-1 blockade in classical Hodgkin lymphoma. Some clones are missing from TCRdb's copy, which holds only in-frame ones; the method was immunoSEQ multiplex PCR. The sample has tens of thousands of clones, around three quarters seen once. Following autologous stem cell transplantation, relapse occurred in every patient, and exposure to brentuximab vedotin varied. The specimen comprised peripheral blood mononuclear cells (PBMCs), sampled at baseline. All receptors derive from a human donor with classical Hodgkin lymphoma.

The chain is built from TRBV5-6 and TRBJ2-3, with 9 bases fitting TRBD1. Germline CDR1 reads SGHDT; CDR2 reads YYEEEE. The CDR3 spans 14 residues. Trimming cost V 2 bases and J 3 bases; bases outside gene matches: 1. The CDR3 nucleotides are TGTGCCAGCAGCTTACAGGGGGCGACAGATACGCAGTATTTT. Protein sequence: CASSLQGATDTQYF.

This clone came up a few times. V gene TRBV4-3 combines with J gene TRBJ2-1; maybe TRBD2 (6 bases). From germline, CDR1 is LGHNA and CDR2 YSLEER. With 0 bases removed from V and 8 bases from J, the gap between germline ends came to 20 bases. The CDR3 spans 17 residues. The CDR3 bases are TGCGCCAGCAGCCAAGATCGTGGTAGCGGCCCTGGGGATGAGCAGTTCTTC. The encoded protein is CASSQDRGSGPGDEQFF.

V and J are TRBV7-9 and TRBJ2-7; D not resolved. The CDR3 spans 15 residues. V lost 1 base, J lost 1 base, and 11 bases lay in between. CDR1 is SEHNR and CDR2 is FQNEAQ in the germline V gene (reference sequence). CDR3 protein: CASSLGLPASYEQYF. The DNA for the CDR3 is TGTGCCAGCAGCTTAGGGCTTCCTGCATCCTACGAGCAGTACTTC.

This clone was counted ten times or more. The J gene is TRBJ2-2, the V gene TRBV7-6, with D perhaps matching TRBD1 (6 bases). Trimming pared 5 bases from V and 5 bases from J, leaving 9 bases between. Germline assignment: CDR1 SGHVS and CDR2 FNYEAQ. CDR3 length: 13 amino acids. In DNA, the CDR3 is TGTGCCAGCAGCCCTCAGGGGACCGGGGAGCTGTTTTTT. This gives the protein CASSPQGTGELFF.

This chain uses TRBV11-2 with TRBJ2-1, with 7 bases that match TRBD1. Unmatched junction bases numbered 9, after V lost 4 bases and J lost 3 bases. The CDR3 runs to 16 residues. Per the germline V gene, CDR1 is SGHAT and CDR2 is FQNNGV. The CDR3 sequence: CASSSTTGTDYNEQFF. CDR3 DNA: TGTGCCAGCAGCTCTACAACCGGGACAGACTACAATGAGCAGTTCTTC.

J is TRBJ2-7 and V is TRBV28, with 11 positions matching TRBD2. This CDR3 has 16 amino acids. Trimming at V came to 6 bases and at J to 2 bases, leaving 9 bases not matched to a gene. CDR1 is MDHEN and CDR2 is SYDVKM in the germline V gene. CDR3 in DNA: TGTGCCAGCAGACCTACAGGGACTAGCGGCCCCTACGAGCAGTACTTC. This encodes CASRPTGTSGPYEQYF.

CDR3 in DNA: TGTGCCAGCAGCCGAGGGGGGACGGGGAACTATGGCTACACCTTC. Its translation: CASSRGGTGNYGYTF. V and J are TRBV11-2 and TRBJ1-2; TRBD1 is a possible D gene (6 bases). The CDR3 is 15 amino acids. Germline loops: CDR1 SGHAT, CDR2 FQNNGV. Between the trimmed V and J ends, which lost 5 bases and 2 bases, there was a span of 15 bases.

The gene calls are TRBV18 and TRBJ2-7; no definite D call. Trimming removed 2 bases at V and 1 base at J, with 3 bases between. This CDR3 comprises 12 residues. CDR1 and CDR2 (germline): KGHSH, LQKENI. As DNA, the CDR3 is TGTGCCAGCTCACCAGGGTCCTACGAGCAGTACTTC. It is translated as CASSPGSYEQYF.

The V and J genes are TRBV5-1 and TRBJ2-7; D unresolved. This CDR3 contains 14 residues. The V and J ends lost 0 bases and 2 bases respectively, with 9 bases between them. Germline V gives CDR1 SGHRS, CDR2 YFSETQ. CDR3 nucleotides: TGCGCCAGCAGCTTGGGGGCCAGCACCTACGAGCAGTACTTC. It specifies CASSLGASTYEQYF. Full variable domain (remainder filled in from reference TRBV5-1 and TRBJ2-7): KAGVTQTPRYLIKTRGQQVTLSCSPISGHRSVSWYQQTPGQGLQFLFEYFSETQRNKGNFPGRFSGRQFSNSRSEMNVSTLELGDSALYLCASSLGASTYEQYFGPGTRLTVT.

The chain joins TRBV7-2 to TRBJ2-7; 9 bases map to TRBD1. Germline CDR1 reads SGHTA; CDR2 reads FQGNSA. This CDR3 has 15 amino acids. J gave up 5 bases and V 7 bases, and 12 bases lay outside the gene matches. The CDR3 loop is CASTIRGQGFHEQYF. The CDR3 nucleotides are TGTGCCAGCACCATCAGAGGACAGGGGTTCCACGAGCAGTACTTC.

This clone was found a few times. The chain combines TRBV28 with TRBJ2-7, with D tentatively TRBD2 (6 bases). The CDR3 sequence is 15 residues long. V lost 5 bases to trimming and J lost 2 bases, with 16 bases between them. The germline V gene encodes CDR1 MDHEN and CDR2 SYDVKM. The CDR3 nucleotides read TGTGCCAGCAGTCTCTTTGGCGGGGAGACCTACGAGCAGTACTTC. Protein sequence: CASSLFGGETYEQYF.

V is TRBV27 and J is TRBJ2-2, with a possible D match to TRBD1 (6 bases). With 7 bases removed from V and 5 bases from J, the gap between germline ends came to 14 bases. CDR3 length equals 14 residues. The germline CDR1 and CDR2 sequences are MNHEY and SMNVEV (reference sequence). The CDR3 loop is CASMVSGATGELFF. The DNA for the CDR3 is TGTGCCAGCATGGTCTCAGGGGCTACCGGGGAGCTGTTTTTT.

This sequence joins TRBV29-1 and TRBJ2-3; D unresolved. Germline lookup yields CDR1 SQVTM and CDR2 ANQGSEA. V lost 7 bases, J lost 6 bases, and 14 bases lay in between. This CDR3 region has 12 residues. CDR3 amino acids: CSGATTMDTQYF. CDR3 bases: TGCAGCGGGGCCACTACGATGGATACGCAGTATTTT.

V usage is TRBV4-2 and J usage is TRBJ1-3; D is unresolved. The CDR3 has 18 amino acids. V lost 4 bases to trimming and J lost 0 bases, with 19 bases between them. Per germline, CDR1 LGHNA and CDR2 YNFKEQ. The CDR3 DNA reads TGTGCCAGCAGCCCCACACGGACGAGCCTCCTCTCTGGAAACACCATATATTTT. This codes for CASSPTRTSLLSGNTIYF.

This clone showed up just a few times. The chain uses TRBV7-3 and TRBJ1-2, with unresolved D. The CDR3 contains 14 residues. Germline V gene sequence: CDR1 SGHTA, CDR2 FQGTGA. V lost 2 bases, J lost 8 bases, and 15 bases lay in between. Here the CDR3 reads CASSLQAGRSGYTF. The CDR3 nucleotides read TGTGCCAGCAGCTTACAGGCCGGACGGAGCGGCTACACCTTC.

J is TRBJ1-1 and V is TRBV12-5; D possibly corresponds to TRBD1 (6 bases). V was clipped by 7 bases and J by 3 bases, with 12 bases between them. The CDR3 totals 13 residues. The germline V gene has CDR1 LGHNT and CDR2 FRNRAP. CDR3 sequence: CASALNRDTEAFF. CDR3 DNA sequence: TGTGCTAGTGCCCTGAACAGGGACACTGAAGCTTTCTTT.

The chain has TRBV6-6 and TRBJ2-7, with 12 bases lining up with TRBD2. The CDR3 is 16 residues long. Germline CDR1 and CDR2: MNHNY and SVGAGI (reference sequence). Trimming removed 5 bases from V and 1 base from J; junction bases left unmatched: 6. CDR3 sequence: CASSRATSGSSYEQYF. In nucleotides, the CDR3 is TGTGCCAGCAGTCGAGCGACTAGCGGGAGTTCCTACGAGCAGTACTTC.

V usage is TRBV18 and J usage is TRBJ2-7; 7 bases agree with TRBD1. V shed 6 bases and J 6 bases; nucleotides not matched to a gene: 14. The CDR3 runs to 15 residues. Germline CDR1 reads KGHSH; CDR2 reads LQKENI. This chain's CDR3 is CASSPIQGSLGEQYF. The CDR3, as DNA: TGTGCCAGCTCTCCCATACAGGGGTCCCTAGGCGAGCAGTACTTC.

The gene calls are TRBV18 and TRBJ1-1; no reliable D call. Trimming left V 3 bases short and J 7 bases short, with 15 bases between. CDR3 length: 14 amino acids. CDR1 is KGHSH and CDR2 is LQKENI in the germline V gene. DNA of the CDR3: TGTGCCAGCTCACCTCTGGCGGGAGATGGTGAAGCTTTCTTT. Protein product: CASSPLAGDGEAFF.

The chain recombines TRBV19 with TRBJ1-2, with TRBD1 as a possible D gene (6 bases). V was clipped by 5 bases and J by 6 bases, with 13 bases between them. Germline V gives CDR1 LNHDA, CDR2 SQIVND (reference sequence). CDR3 length: 13 amino acids. CDR3 amino acids: CASSPGVRDGYTF. The CDR3 DNA follows: TGTGCCAGTAGTCCAGGGGTCCGGGATGGCTACACCTTC.

J is TRBJ1-2 and V is TRBV30, with TRBD1 matching over 7 bases. V gave up 0 bases and J gave up 3 bases; unmatched junction bases: 13. Germline assignment: CDR1 GTSNPN and CDR2 SVGIG (reference sequence). The CDR3 loop spans 17 amino acids. In nucleotides, the CDR3 is TGTGCCTGGAGTGTACCTATGGGCGGAACAGGGGACTATGGCTACACCTTC. Protein: CAWSVPMGGTGDYGYTF.

A remark on this clone: Other DNA sequences of this sample code for an identical CDR3. The CDR3 loop is CASSEDGEGGRGAFF. DNA for the CDR3: TGTGCCAGCAGCGAGGATGGGGAAGGGGGTCGGGGCGCTTTCTTT. The chain has TRBV9 and TRBJ1-1, with D possibly matching TRBD1 (6 bases). This CDR3 has 15 amino acids. Germline CDR1 and CDR2: SGDLS and YYNGEE. V was clipped by 3 bases and J by 11 bases, with 23 bases between them.